This TCR beta chain appears in the sequencing data of a study of identical twins. Study-level results: The models gave estimates that fell short of the out-of-frame TCR alpha sharing seen in monozygotic twins. Some out-of-frame alpha sequences were shared by twins, and these showed excess low generation probability.

Germline V CDR1 and CDR2: SGHTA, FQGNSA. The CDR3 is 16 amino acids. The junction had 10 bases not matched to a gene; V was cut back by 4 bases and J by 3 bases. MiXCR, run by TCRdb on the 5' RACE reads, gives a single entry per CDR3 protein. The sample shows approximately 1.8 million distinct CDR3 sequences, around 33% of them seen only once. As regards this clonotype: The antigen is unknown.

The source material was cord blood. This TCR was recovered from a newborn girl in good health. The rearrangement joins TRBV7-2 to TRBJ2-7; 9 bases agree with TRBD1. The CDR3 sequence: CASSSRRTGAFYEQYF. DNA of the CDR3: TGTGCCAGCAGCTCACGCCGGACAGGGGCTTTCTACGAGCAGTACTTC.